This T cell receptor (beta chain) is drawn from a study of blood T cell repertoires in COVID-19. Looking at the study overall: PBMCs, B-cell-depleted T cells, or T cells provided the cDNA or gDNA that made up the material.

The CDR3 length is 17 residues. CDR1 SGDLS and CDR2 YYNGEE come from the germline V gene. J gave up 4 bases and V 3 bases, and 12 bases lay outside the gene matches. Assay used: immunoSEQ multiplex PCR; TCRdb lists only in-frame clones, some missing. Found here are 150,000 to 200,000 clones, more than 80% of them singletons; the top ten hold 11%. The V gene is TRBV9, the J gene TRBJ2-1, with 8 bases matching TRBD1. The sequence was collected from a human donor in a cohort sampled during active COVID-19. The sequenced sample consisted of peripheral blood. This CDR3 reads CASSDPGQAAWYNEQFF. CDR3 DNA sequence: TGTGCCAGCAGCGACCCGGGACAGGCTGCGTGGTACAATGAGCAGTTCTTC.